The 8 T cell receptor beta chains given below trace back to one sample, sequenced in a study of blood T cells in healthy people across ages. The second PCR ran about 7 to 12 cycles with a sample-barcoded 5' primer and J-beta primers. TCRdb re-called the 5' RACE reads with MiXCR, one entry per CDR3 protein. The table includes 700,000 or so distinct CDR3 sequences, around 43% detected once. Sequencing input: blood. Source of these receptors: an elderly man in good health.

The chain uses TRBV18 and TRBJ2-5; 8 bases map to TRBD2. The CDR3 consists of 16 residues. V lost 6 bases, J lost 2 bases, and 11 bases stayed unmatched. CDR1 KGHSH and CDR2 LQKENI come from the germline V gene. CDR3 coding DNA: TGTGCCAGCTCTTCGATAAGCGGGGGAACTCAAGAGACCCAGTACTTC. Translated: CASSSISGGTQETQYF.

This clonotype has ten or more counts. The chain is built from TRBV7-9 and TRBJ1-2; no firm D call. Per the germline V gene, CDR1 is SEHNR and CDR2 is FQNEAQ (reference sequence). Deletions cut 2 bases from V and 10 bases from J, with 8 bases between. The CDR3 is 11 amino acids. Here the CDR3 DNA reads TGTGCCAGCAGCTTACTTGGGGACTACACCTTC. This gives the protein CASSLLGDYTF.

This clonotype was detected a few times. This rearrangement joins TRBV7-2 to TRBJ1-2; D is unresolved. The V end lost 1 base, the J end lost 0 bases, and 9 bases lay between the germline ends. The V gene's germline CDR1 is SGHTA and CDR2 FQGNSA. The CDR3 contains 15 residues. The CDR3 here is CASSLEGTPNYGYTF. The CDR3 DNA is TGTGCCAGCAGCTTAGAGGGTACCCCTAACTATGGCTACACCTTC.

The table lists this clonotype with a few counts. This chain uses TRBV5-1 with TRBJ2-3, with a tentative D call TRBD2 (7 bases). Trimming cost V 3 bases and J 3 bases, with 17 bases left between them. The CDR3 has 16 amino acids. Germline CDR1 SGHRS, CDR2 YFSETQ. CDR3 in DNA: TGCGCCAGCAGCTCAGCCCGGGGGGCCAAGACAGATACGCAGTATTTT. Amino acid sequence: CASSSARGAKTDTQYF. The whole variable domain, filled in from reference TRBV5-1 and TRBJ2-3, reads KAGVTQTPRYLIKTRGQQVTLSCSPISGHRSVSWYQQTPGQGLQFLFEYFSETQRNKGNFPGRFSGRQFSNSRSEMNVSTLELGDSALYLCASSSARGAKTDTQYFGPGTRLTVL.

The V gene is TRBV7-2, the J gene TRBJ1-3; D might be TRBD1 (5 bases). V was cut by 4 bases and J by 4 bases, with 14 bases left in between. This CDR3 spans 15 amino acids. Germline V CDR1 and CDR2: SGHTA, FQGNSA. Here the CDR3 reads CASSYRPGGGNTIYF. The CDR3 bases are TGTGCCAGCAGCTACCGCCCGGGGGGAGGAAACACCATATATTTT.

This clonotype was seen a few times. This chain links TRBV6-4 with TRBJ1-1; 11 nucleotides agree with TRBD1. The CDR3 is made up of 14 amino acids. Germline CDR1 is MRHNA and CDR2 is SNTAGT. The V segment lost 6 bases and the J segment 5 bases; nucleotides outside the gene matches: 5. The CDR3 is CASRKDRGLTEAFF. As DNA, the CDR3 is TGTGCCAGCAGAAAGGACAGGGGGCTTACTGAAGCTTTCTTT.

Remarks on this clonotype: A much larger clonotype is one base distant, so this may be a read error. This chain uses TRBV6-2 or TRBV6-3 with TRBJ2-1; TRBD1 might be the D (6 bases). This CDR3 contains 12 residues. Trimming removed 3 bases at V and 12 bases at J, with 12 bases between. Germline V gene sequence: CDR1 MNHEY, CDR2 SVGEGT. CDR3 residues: CASSYGGDGQFF. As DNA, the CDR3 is TGTGCCAGCAGTTATGGGGGCGATGGGCAGTTCTTC.

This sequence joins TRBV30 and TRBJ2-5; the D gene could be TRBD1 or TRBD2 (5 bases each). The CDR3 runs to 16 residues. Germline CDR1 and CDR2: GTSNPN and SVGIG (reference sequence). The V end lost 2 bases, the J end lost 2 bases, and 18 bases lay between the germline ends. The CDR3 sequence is CAWSPRVGVFQETQYF. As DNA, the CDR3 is TGTGCCTGGAGTCCTCGGGTGGGGGTTTTTCAAGAGACCCAGTACTTC. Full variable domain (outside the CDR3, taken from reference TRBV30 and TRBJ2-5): SQTIHQWPATLVQPVGSPLSLECTVEGTSNPNLYWYRQAAGRGLQLLFYSVGIGQISSEVPQNLSASRPQDRQFILSSKKLLLSDSGFYLCAWSPRVGVFQETQYFGPGTRLLVL.